This is a list of T cell receptor beta chains from one sample in a study of OX40 agonist ivuxolimab in advanced cancers. Using immunoSEQ multiplex PCR, the repertoire was profiled, and TCRdb retains in-frame clones only, with some absent. The sample records some 21,000 clones, around two thirds being singletons. Specimen: CD4+ or CD8+ T cells sorted from blood, collected in a trial of the OX40 agonist ivuxolimab. Every receptor here comes from an adult with an advanced solid tumor such as melanoma, head and neck, liver or kidney cancer. The CDR3 runs from the conserved cysteine through the conserved F or W. D genes are given only for firm matches. Size tells how often a clone was seen (once, few, many) or the class of an expanded clone, and some rows leave it out.

V gene	J gene	D gene	clone size	CDR3 DNA	CDR3 protein
TRBV19	TRBJ2-1	-	-	TGTGCCAGTAGTAATTTCAATGAGCAGTTCTTC	CASSNFNEQFF
TRBV7-9	TRBJ1-2	-	-	TGTGCCAGCAGCTTAGCTTTTTCGATACCATACGGCTACACCTTC	CASSLAFSIPYGYTF
TRBV7-6	TRBJ2-5	TRBD2	once	TGTGCCAGCAGCTTATCCCAGCGGGGGGGCCGGGAGACCCAGTACTTC	CASSLSQRGGRETQYF
TRBV11-2	TRBJ2-7	-	-	TGTGCCAGCCAGGGGACCGCCTACGAGCAGTACTTC	CASQGTAYEQYF
TRBV6-6	TRBJ2-7	-	-	TGTGCCATCAGTGGGGTTCGCGACTACGAGCAGTACTTC	CAISGVRDYEQYF
TRBV27	TRBJ2-3	-	-	TGTGCCAGCAGTTTAATTGAGGGCGGACCAGATACGCAGTATTTT	CASSLIEGGPDTQYF
TRBV7-8	TRBJ1-2	-	few	TGTGCCAGCAGCCCCGGATATGGGGGGCGCGATGGCTACACCTTC	CASSPGYGGRDGYTF
TRBV2	TRBJ2-5	-	few	TGTGCCACTTGGGAACAACAGGTTTCCGAAGAGACCCAGTACTTC	CATWEQQVSEETQYF
TRBV19	TRBJ2-3	TRBD2	-	TGTGCCAGTACCCCCGGGACTAGCGGACGCACAGATACGCAGTATTTT	CASTPGTSGRTDTQYF
TRBV2	TRBJ1-5	-	few	TGTGCCAGCAGCTACGGGACCAATCAGCCCCAGCATTTT	CASSYGTNQPQHF
TRBV28	TRBJ2-2	-	-	TGTGCCAGCAACTTGTTGAGGAACACCGGGGAGCTGTTTTTT	CASNLLRNTGELFF
TRBV28	TRBJ2-7	TRBD2	-	TGTGCCAGCAGTCCACTAGCGGGGAGCTACGAGCAGTACTTC	CASSPLAGSYEQYF
TRBV19	TRBJ2-1	TRBD2	few	TGTGCCAGTAGGCCTAGCGGGTTATACAATGAGCAGTTCTTC	CASRPSGLYNEQFF
TRBV11-1	TRBJ2-5	-	-	TGTGCCAGCAGCTTTTTCGCAGGGGGGGCAGAGACCCAGTACTTC	CASSFFAGGAETQYF
TRBV2	TRBJ2-7	-	-	TGTGCCAGTAGCAGGACCGTCACCTCCTACGAGCAGTACTTC	CASSRTVTSYEQYF
TRBV7-9	TRBJ2-7	-	-	TGTGCCAGCAGCTCGCGGACCTACGAGCAGTACTTC	CASSSRTYEQYF
TRBV15	TRBJ2-3	-	-	TGTGCCACCAGCAGAGTACAAGGGCTCACAGATACGCAGTATTTT	CATSRVQGLTDTQYF
TRBV9	TRBJ2-7	-	-	TGTGCCAGCAGCGTGGAGGGGTGGGACGAGCAGTACTTC	CASSVEGWDEQYF
TRBV19	TRBJ2-7	-	-	TGTGCCAGTAGTATAAAGCCAGGAGGGGTCTACGAGCAGTACTTC	CASSIKPGGVYEQYF
TRBV6-1	TRBJ2-1	-	-	TGTGCCAGCAGCTTAGCGGATTCGGTCTACAATGAGCAGTTCTTC	CASSLADSVYNEQFF
TRBV5-3	TRBJ2-3	-	few	TGTGCCAGAAGCTTTGTTGGCACAGATACGCAGTATTTT	CARSFVGTDTQYF
TRBV19	TRBJ2-1	-	-	TGTGCCAGTAGTATTGGCCCCTTATTAGGTGATGAGCAGTTCTTC	CASSIGPLLGDEQFF